The clone carrying this T cell receptor (beta chain) appeared many times. The antigen remains unidentified. These data come from a study of T-cell reconstitution after alpha-beta-depleted transplantation in children. General observations from the study: Reportedly, alpha-beta T cells present about two months post-transplant originated from several hundred expanded clones of graft origin. The authors attributed T-cell counts and diversity one year after transplant mostly to newly produced T cells. Surviving recipient T cells and thymic progenitors accounted for the high day-60 TCRbeta diversity observed in some patients.

Trimming took 4 bases from V and 2 from J; bases not matched to a gene: 5. The CDR3 covers 16 residues. Molecular barcoding with unique molecular identifiers was used for the TCRbeta library. TCRdb re-derived calls from the PCR reads in MiXCR, one entry per CDR3 protein. This sample has hundreds of thousands of distinct CDR3 sequences, with 10% found just once. The input for sequencing was PBMCs, taken before TCRalphabeta/CD19-depleted stem cell transplant. V usage is TRBV12-3 or TRBV12-4 and J usage is TRBJ2-5; the match to TRBD2 covers 12 bases. This sequence was found in a boy in the first two years of life with acute myeloid leukemia, due to receive a stem cell transplant. Here the CDR3 reads CASSSRTSGVQETQYF. The CDR3 nucleotides are TGTGCCAGCAGTTCCCGGACTAGCGGGGTTCAAGAGACCCAGTACTTC.